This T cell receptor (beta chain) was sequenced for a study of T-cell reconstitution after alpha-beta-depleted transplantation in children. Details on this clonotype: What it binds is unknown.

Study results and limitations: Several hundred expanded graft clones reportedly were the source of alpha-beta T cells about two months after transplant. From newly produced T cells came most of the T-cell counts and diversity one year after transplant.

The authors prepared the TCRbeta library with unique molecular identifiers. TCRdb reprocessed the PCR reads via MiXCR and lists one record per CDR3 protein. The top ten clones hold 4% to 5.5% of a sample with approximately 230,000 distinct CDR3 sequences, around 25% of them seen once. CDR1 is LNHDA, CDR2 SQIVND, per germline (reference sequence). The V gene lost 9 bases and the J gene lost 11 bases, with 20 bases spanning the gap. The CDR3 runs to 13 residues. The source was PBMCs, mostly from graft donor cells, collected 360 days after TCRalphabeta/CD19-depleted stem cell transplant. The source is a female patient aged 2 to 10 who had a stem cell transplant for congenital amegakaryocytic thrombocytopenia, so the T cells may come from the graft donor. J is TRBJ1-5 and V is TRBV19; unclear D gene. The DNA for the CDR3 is TGTGCCAGCCGTGACATTGGTGCTGTGGCCCAGCATTTT. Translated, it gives CASRDIGAVAQHF.